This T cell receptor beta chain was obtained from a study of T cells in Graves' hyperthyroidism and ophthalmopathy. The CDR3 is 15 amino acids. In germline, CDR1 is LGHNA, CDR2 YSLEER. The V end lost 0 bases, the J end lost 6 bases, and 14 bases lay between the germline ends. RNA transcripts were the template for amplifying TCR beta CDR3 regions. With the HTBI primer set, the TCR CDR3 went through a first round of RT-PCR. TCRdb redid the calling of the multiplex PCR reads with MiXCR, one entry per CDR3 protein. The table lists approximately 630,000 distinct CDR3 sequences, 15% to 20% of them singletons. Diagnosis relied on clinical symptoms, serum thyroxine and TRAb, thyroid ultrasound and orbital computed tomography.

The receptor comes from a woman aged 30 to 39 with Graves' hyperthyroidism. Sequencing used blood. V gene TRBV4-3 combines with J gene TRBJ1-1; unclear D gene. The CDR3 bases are TGCGCCAGCAGCCAAGATGACCACCCGGTCGCTGAAGCTTTCTTT. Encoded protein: CASSQDDHPVAEAFF.